A single sample gave rise to the 14 T cell receptor beta chains below, sequenced in a study of T cell responses to AZD1222 COVID-19 vaccine. Measured with immunoSEQ multiplex PCR; TCRdb has only the in-frame clones, and not every one. This sample has roughly 150,000 clones, with 80% to 95% found just once. Sample: peripheral blood, taken 28 days after the second AZD1222 dose. The receptors stem from an adult who received the AZD1222 COVID-19 vaccine.

The chain recombines TRBV12-3 or TRBV12-4 with TRBJ1-1; the D gene is possibly TRBD1 (5 bases). With 7 bases removed from V and 1 base from J, the gap between germline ends came to 10 bases. The CDR3 is 13 amino acids. The CDR3 nucleotides are TGTGCCAGCACCAGACAGACGAACACTGAAGCTTTCTTT. Encoded protein: CASTRQTNTEAFF.

This chain connects TRBV6-5 to TRBJ2-1; D gene uncertain. Germline V gives CDR1 MNHEY, CDR2 SVGAGI. With 2 bases removed from V and 6 bases from J, the gap between germline ends came to 8 bases. This CDR3 has 13 residues. CDR3 amino acids: CASSYGPFNEQFF. In nucleotides, the CDR3 is TGTGCCAGCAGTTACGGACCCTTCAATGAGCAGTTCTTC.

The CDR3 spells CASSTTRSPYNEQFF. CDR3 DNA: TGTGCCAGCAGCACGACACGGAGCCCCTACAATGAGCAGTTCTTC. The V gene is TRBV7-9, the J gene TRBJ2-1; no clear D gene. The CDR3 runs to 15 residues. Germline V gene lookup returns CDR1 SEHNR and CDR2 FQNEAQ (reference sequence). Trimming removed 5 bases from V and 2 bases from J, with 13 bases in between.

The chain carries TRBV27 and TRBJ2-7; the D gene is possibly TRBD2 (6 bases). Germline V gene sequence: CDR1 MNHEY, CDR2 SMNVEV (reference sequence). This CDR3 region has 16 residues. Trimming left V 5 bases short and J 0 bases short, with 17 bases between. CDR3 protein: CASSPFFAGSSYEQYF. In DNA form, the CDR3 reads TGTGCCAGCAGTCCCTTTTTTGCGGGGAGCTCCTACGAGCAGTACTTC.

This clone was detected only a few times. DNA of the CDR3: TGCGCCAGCAGTGAGTTTCCGGGGGCAGAAAAATACTCTGGGGCCAACGTCCTGACTTTC. Protein product: CASSEFPGAEKYSGANVLTF. The rearrangement links TRBV10-2 to TRBJ2-6, with D perhaps TRBD1 or TRBD2 (6 bases each). V dropped 1 base and J dropped 0 bases, with 19 bases sitting between them. The CDR3 covers 20 residues. Germline lookup yields CDR1 WSHSY and CDR2 SAAADI.

This clone was observed once. The chain's CDR3 is CARSLWDRGRRFTYEQYF. The CDR3 nucleotides read TGTGCCAGAAGCTTGTGGGACAGGGGGCGAAGATTTACCTACGAGCAGTACTTC. The rearrangement uses TRBV5-3 and TRBJ2-7; 12 nucleotides agree with TRBD1. TRBV5-3 is identified as an open reading frame with a role that is uncertain. V gave up 1 base and J gave up 2 bases; unmatched junction bases: 10. The CDR3 consists of 18 residues.

The chain joins TRBV11-2 to TRBJ2-1, with 10 positions matching TRBD2. This CDR3 spans 15 amino acids. V dropped 6 bases and J dropped 8; count of bases not matched to a gene: 10. From germline, CDR1 is SGHAT and CDR2 FQNNGV. The CDR3 loop reads CASRGGLAGVYEQFF. The DNA of the CDR3 is TGTGCCAGCAGGGGGGGGCTAGCGGGAGTCTATGAGCAGTTCTTC.

Only a few counts were recorded for this clone. The chain employs TRBV5-4 and TRBJ1-3; D gene uncertain. The germline gives CDR1 SGHNT, CDR2 YYREEE (reference sequence). Trimming removed 9 bases from V and 0 bases from J, with 13 bases in between. This CDR3 region has 14 residues. CDR3 coding DNA: TGTGCCACCCGGACTCAACTCTCTGGAAACACCATATATTTT. Its protein product is CATRTQLSGNTIYF. The full variable domain, completed using reference TRBV5-4 and TRBJ1-3, is ETGVTQSPTHLIKTRGQQVTLRCSSQSGHNTVSWYQQALGQGPQFIFQYYREEENGRGNFPPRFSGLQFPNYSSELNVNALELDDSALYLCATRTQLSGNTIYFGEGSWLTVV.

The gene calls are TRBV21-1 and TRBJ1-6; TRBD1 was called by the table and not checked on the DNA. TRBV21-1 is recorded as a pseudogene. The CDR3 runs 14 residues. DNA of the CDR3: TGTGCCCAACAGGGGGCCGACTATAATTCACCCCTCCACTTT. Its protein product is CAQQGADYNSPLHF.

As to this clone: At one end the junction does not follow the germline gene, possibly because of a read error. The rearrangement uses TRBV7-7 and TRBJ2-2; possibly TRBD1 for D (6 bases). This CDR3 has 16 amino acids. Germline values: CDR1 SSHAT, CDR2 FNYEAQ (reference sequence). CDR3 sequence (DNA): TGTGCTAGCAGTCGTCTACAGGGTTCGGGCACCGGGGAGCTGTTTTTT. This gives the protein CASSRLQGSGTGELFF.

This chain uses TRBV7-9 with TRBJ2-2; D might be TRBD2 (7 bases). The CDR3 has 17 amino acids. V dropped 4 bases and J dropped 2 bases, with 17 bases sitting between them. Germline assignment: CDR1 SEHNR and CDR2 FQNEAQ (reference sequence). The CDR3 loop is CASSSRKGGSNTGELFF. CDR3 coding DNA: TGTGCCAGCAGCTCCCGCAAGGGGGGGAGTAACACCGGGGAGCTGTTTTTT.

In DNA, the CDR3 is TGCGCCAGCAGCTTGGAAGGGCGGGTCAATCAGCCCCAGCATTTT. This translates into CASSLEGRVNQPQHF. The chain is built from TRBV5-1 and TRBJ1-5, with D unclear. Germline lookup yields CDR1 SGHRS and CDR2 YFSETQ. The CDR3 has 15 residues. Trimming stripped 0 bases from V and 3 bases from J, with 10 bases between.

V and J are TRBV7-9 and TRBJ1-5; a weak D match, TRBD1 (6 bases). Deletions cut 1 base from V and 3 bases from J, with 16 bases between. Germline assignment: CDR1 SEHNR and CDR2 FQNEAQ (reference sequence). CDR3 length: 17 residues. CDR3: CASSLGRWGQDNQPQHF. CDR3 coding DNA: TGTGCCAGCAGCTTAGGGAGGTGGGGGCAGGACAATCAGCCCCAGCATTTT.

The rearrangement links TRBV7-5 to TRBJ1-2. TRBV7-5 corresponds to a pseudogene. The length of the CDR3 is 12 residues. In DNA, the CDR3 is TGTGCCAGAAGCTTTAAGGACTATGGCTACACCTTC. It yields the protein CARSFKDYGYTF.